Sequencing of this T cell receptor (beta chain) was carried out in a study of regulatory T cells in long-lasting Graves disease. Turning to the study itself: Antithyroid drugs had been given to newly diagnosed Graves' patients for under 3 months.

The study's findings and limits: Among samples with persistent disease, TRBV28, TRBJ1-2 and TRBJ2-5 were favored.

This CDR3 contains 16 residues. The J segment lost 4 bases and the V segment lost 0 bases, leaving 3 bases of the junction unmatched. In this sample, this clonotype turned up many times. Its target is unknown. According to the study, TCR beta libraries were built with iRepertoire HTBI primers and CDR3-region Arm-PCR. TCRdb re-derived calls from the multiplex PCR reads in MiXCR, one entry per CDR3 protein. The sample lists about 540,000 distinct CDR3 sequences, roughly 12% seen once, with roughly 10% in the top ten. The time point was: newly diagnosed GD, antithyroid drugs for less than 3 months. PBMCs provided the RNA from which the TCR library was made. Graves' disease was diagnosed by American Thyroid Association guidelines. These sequences were also reported in another study, on T cells in Graves' hyperthyroidism and ophthalmopathy.

J is TRBJ1-5 and V is TRBV12-3 or TRBV12-4; 10 positions agree with TRBD1. This sequence originates from a man younger than 40 with Graves disease. The source was peripheral blood mononuclear cells (PBMCs), collected at new diagnosis, from a patient treated with antithyroid drugs. The CDR3 here is CASSLAQGQGNQPQHF. The CDR3 bases are TGTGCCAGCAGTTTAGCGCAGGGACAGGGGAATCAGCCCCAGCATTTT.